The clone carrying this T cell receptor (beta chain) was seen only once. The antigen remains unidentified. From germline, CDR1 is SGHDN and CDR2 FVKESK. Trimming shortened V by 4 bases and J by 13 bases, and 14 bases separated the two germline ends. This CDR3 contains 13 residues. The record originates from a study of T cells after yellow fever vaccination. General observations from the study: Some clonotypes, a small share, were shared between CD4 and CD8 compartments. Reappearing after the booster were most of the clones from primary vaccination (around 95% CD4, 88% CD8).

Generation of TCR cDNA used 5'RACE template switching (which added a universal primer site and UMIs). TCRdb itself ran the 5' RACE reads through MiXCR, one entry per CDR3 protein. Here the sample spans around 530,000 distinct CDR3 sequences, roughly a sixth being singletons. This chain links TRBV14 with TRBJ1-6; a possible D gene is TRBD1 (5 bases). This TCR came from a man in his late teens or twenties who received the YFV17D yellow fever vaccine. This specimen consisted of PBMCs, obtained about 5 days after the first yellow fever vaccination. In DNA form, the CDR3 reads TGTGCCAGCAGCCTTCCAGCCGGGGGGCCCCTCCACTTT. Amino acids: CASSLPAGGPLHF.